This T cell receptor (beta chain) was recovered during a study of blood T cell repertoires in COVID-19. About the study: Collection of acute and convalescent COVID-19 samples took place in the United States, Italy and Spain. T cells, B-cell-depleted T cells, or PBMCs supplied cDNA or gDNA.

Germline CDR1 is SGHNT and CDR2 is YYREEE (reference sequence). The CDR3 totals 12 residues. V lost 4 bases and J lost 7; bases outside the gene matches: 5. The authors' processing: Amplified reference gene primers provided the basis for estimating nucleated cell counts. Produced via immunoSEQ multiplex PCR; TCRdb's table is partial and in-frame only. Clone size and the V and J calls come from that table; the DNA yielded D and trimming. Here the sample spans some 96,000 clones, just under 85% being singletons. This receptor was taken from a man aged 45-60 years with active or convalescent COVID-19. Sequencing was performed on peripheral blood. The rearrangement links TRBV5-4 to TRBJ2-7; 7 bases line up with TRBD1. This chain's CDR3 is CASSRPQGEQYF. The CDR3, as DNA: TGTGCCAGCAGCCGACCACAGGGGGAGCAGTACTTC.